This T cell receptor beta chain is from a study of cytomegalovirus exposure and HLA in healthy donors. Germline assignment: CDR1 MGHRA and CDR2 YSYEKL. Trimming cost V 4 bases and J 8 bases; bases outside gene matches: 18. The CDR3 runs to 19 residues. Use of 60 Vbeta and 13 Jbeta primers characterized the PCR. Produced via immunoSEQ multiplex PCR; TCRdb's table is partial and in-frame only. The table lists some 93,000 clones, less than 80% of them singletons, with about 3% in the top ten. V gene TRBV4-1 combines with J gene TRBJ2-1, with TRBD2 identical over 12 bases. This TCR derives from a woman aged 40 to 50 in good health and CMV-seronegative. Sequencing was carried out using PBMCs. The CDR3 reads CASSRDEPRLAGVNHEQFF. CDR3 DNA sequence: TGCGCCAGCAGCCGAGATGAACCTCGACTAGCGGGAGTTAATCATGAGCAGTTCTTC.